Here is one TCR beta chain with its context. Its specificity is unknown. Trimming removed 4 bases from V and 3 bases from J; junction bases left unmatched: 5. The CDR3 contains 15 residues. Germline CDR1 reads SGHNT; CDR2 reads YYREEE (reference sequence). The sample originates from a study of cytotoxic CD8 clonotypes in ibrutinib-treated CLL. The overall study: An average of roughly 270,000 productive templates and tens of thousands of productive rearrangements was obtained per sample.

The study's findings and limits: Higher circulating CD8+ T-cell counts strongly accompanied higher baseline clonality, above age-matched healthy donors.

Libraries were prepared by immunoSEQ multiplex PCR; TCRdb keeps only in-frame clonotypes and omits some of them. The table shows a few hundred thousand clones, with 67% occurring only once. Material: PBMCs, obtained after 36 months of ibrutinib treatment. The V and J genes are TRBV5-4 and TRBJ2-3; 10 bases line up with TRBD2. This receptor was obtained from a human donor with chronic lymphocytic leukemia. CDR3 protein: CASSGGLAETDTQYF. The CDR3 DNA reads TGTGCCAGCAGCGGAGGACTAGCGGAAACAGATACGCAGTATTTT.